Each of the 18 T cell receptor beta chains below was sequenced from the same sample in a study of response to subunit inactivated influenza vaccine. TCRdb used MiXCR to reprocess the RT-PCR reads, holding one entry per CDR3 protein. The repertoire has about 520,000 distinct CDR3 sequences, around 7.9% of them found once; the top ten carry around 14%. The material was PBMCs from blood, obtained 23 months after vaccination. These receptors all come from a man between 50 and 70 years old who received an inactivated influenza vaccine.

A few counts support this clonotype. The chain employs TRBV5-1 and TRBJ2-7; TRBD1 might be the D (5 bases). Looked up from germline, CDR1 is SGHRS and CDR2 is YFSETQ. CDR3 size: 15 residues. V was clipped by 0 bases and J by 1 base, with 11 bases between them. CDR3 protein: CASSLVNRRSYEQYF. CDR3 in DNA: TGCGCCAGCAGCTTGGTGAACAGGCGTTCCTACGAGCAGTACTTC.

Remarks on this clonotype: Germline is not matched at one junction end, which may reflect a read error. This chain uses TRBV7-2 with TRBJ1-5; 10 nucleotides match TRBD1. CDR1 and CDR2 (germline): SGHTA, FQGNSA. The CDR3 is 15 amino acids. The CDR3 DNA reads TGTGCCGGCAGCTCCGGGACAGGGGTGGTGCAGCCCCAGCATTTT. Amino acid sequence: CAGSSGTGVVQPQHF.

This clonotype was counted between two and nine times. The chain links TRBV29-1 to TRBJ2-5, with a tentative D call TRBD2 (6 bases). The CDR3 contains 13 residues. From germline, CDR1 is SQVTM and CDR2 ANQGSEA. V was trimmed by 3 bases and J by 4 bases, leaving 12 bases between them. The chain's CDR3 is CSVEFGGRETQYF. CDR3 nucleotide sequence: TGCAGCGTTGAGTTCGGGGGACGAGAGACCCAGTACTTC.

This CDR3 is CASSGGLAHNEQFF. For the CDR3, the DNA is TGTGCCAGCAGCGGGGGACTCGCACACAATGAGCAGTTCTTC. The chain combines TRBV9 with TRBJ2-1, with a tentative D call TRBD2 (6 bases). CDR3 length: 14 amino acids. The V gene's germline CDR1 is SGDLS and CDR2 YYNGEE. Trimming removed 3 bases from V and 5 bases from J, with 12 bases in between.

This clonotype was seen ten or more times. CDR3 sequence (DNA): TGTGCCAGCAGTCTCCCCTCGTCCTATACCGAGCAGTACTTC. Amino acids: CASSLPSSYTEQYF. This chain uses TRBV6-2 or TRBV6-3 with TRBJ2-7; D call uncertain. The CDR3 runs 14 residues. Germline V gene data show CDR1 as MNHEY and CDR2 as SVGEGT. V was clipped by 5 bases and J by 6 bases, with 17 bases between them.

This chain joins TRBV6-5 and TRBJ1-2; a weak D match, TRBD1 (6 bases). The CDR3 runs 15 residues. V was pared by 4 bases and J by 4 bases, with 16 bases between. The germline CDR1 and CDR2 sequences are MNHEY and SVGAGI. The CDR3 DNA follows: TGTGCCAGCAGTTCCTACAGGGACGACGGCTATGGCTACACCTTC. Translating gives CASSSYRDDGYGYTF.

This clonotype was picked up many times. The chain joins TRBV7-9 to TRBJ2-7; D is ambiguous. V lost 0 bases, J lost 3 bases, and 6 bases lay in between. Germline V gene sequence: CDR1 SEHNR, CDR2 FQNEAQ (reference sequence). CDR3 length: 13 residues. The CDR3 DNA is TGTGCCAGCAGCTTAGCGAAGGGCTACGAGCAGTACTTC. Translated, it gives CASSLAKGYEQYF.

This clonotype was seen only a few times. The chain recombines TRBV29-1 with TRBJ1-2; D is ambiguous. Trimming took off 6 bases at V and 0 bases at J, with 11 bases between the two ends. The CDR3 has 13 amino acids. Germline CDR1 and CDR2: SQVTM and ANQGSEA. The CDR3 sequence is CSVAQQPNYGYTF. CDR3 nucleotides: TGCAGCGTCGCTCAGCAGCCTAACTATGGCTACACCTTC.

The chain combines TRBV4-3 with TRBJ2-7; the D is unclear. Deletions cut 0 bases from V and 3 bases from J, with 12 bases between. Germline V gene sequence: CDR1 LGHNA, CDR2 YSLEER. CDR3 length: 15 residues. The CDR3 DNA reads TGCGCCAGCAGCCAAGATCAGGCCAGTTTCTACGAGCAGTACTTC. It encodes CASSQDQASFYEQYF.

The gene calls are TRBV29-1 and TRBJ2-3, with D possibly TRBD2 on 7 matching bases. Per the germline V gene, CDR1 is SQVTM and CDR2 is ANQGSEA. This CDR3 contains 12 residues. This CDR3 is CTGGLGTDTQYF. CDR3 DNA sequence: TGCACCGGGGGGCTCGGGACAGATACGCAGTATTTT.

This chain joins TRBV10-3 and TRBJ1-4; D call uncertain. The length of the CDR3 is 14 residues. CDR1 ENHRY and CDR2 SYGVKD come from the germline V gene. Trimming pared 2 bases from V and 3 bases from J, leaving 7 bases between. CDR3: CAISEPSSNEKLFF. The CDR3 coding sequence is TGTGCCATCAGTGAGCCCAGTTCTAATGAAAAACTGTTTTTT.

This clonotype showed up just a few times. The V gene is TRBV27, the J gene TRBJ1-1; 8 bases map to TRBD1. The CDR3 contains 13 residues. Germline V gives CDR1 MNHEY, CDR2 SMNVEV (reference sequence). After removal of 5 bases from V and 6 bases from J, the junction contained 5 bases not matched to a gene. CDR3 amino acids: CASSLRTGSEAFF. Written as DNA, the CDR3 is TGTGCCAGCAGTCTGCGGACAGGGTCTGAAGCTTTCTTT.

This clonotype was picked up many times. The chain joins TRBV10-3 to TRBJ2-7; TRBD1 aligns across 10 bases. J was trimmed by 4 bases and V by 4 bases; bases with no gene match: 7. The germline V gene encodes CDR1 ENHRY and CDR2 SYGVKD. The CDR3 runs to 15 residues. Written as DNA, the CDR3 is TGTGCCATCAGTGGTACCGGGACAGGGGCTTACGAGCAGTACTTC. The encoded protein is CAISGTGTGAYEQYF.

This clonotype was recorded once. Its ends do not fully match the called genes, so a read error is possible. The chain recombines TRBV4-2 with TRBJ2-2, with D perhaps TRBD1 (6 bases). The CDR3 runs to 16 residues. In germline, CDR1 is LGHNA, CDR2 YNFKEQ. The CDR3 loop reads CASRLYRQAETGELFF. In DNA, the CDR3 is TGTGCCAGCAGGCTCTACCGACAGGCCGAAACCGGTGAGCTGTTTTTT.

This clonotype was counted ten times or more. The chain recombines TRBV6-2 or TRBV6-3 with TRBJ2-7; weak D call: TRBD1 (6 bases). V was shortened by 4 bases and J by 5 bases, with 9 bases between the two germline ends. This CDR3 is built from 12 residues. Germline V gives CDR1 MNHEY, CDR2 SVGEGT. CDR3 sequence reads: CASSWAGDEQYF. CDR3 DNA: TGTGCCAGCAGTTGGGCAGGGGACGAGCAGTACTTC.

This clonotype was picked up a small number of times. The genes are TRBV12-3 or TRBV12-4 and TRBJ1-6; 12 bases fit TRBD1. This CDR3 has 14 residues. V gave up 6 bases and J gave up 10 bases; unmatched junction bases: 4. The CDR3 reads CASRGQGARSPLHF. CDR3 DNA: TGTGCCAGCAGGGGACAGGGGGCGAGATCACCCCTCCACTTT.

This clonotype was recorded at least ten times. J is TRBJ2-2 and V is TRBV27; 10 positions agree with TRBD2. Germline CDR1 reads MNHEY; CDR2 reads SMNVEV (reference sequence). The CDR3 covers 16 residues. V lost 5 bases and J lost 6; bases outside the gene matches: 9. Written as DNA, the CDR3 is TGTGCCAGCAGTCGGGCTAGCGGGAGATGGGCCGGGGAGCTGTTTTTT. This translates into CASSRASGRWAGELFF.

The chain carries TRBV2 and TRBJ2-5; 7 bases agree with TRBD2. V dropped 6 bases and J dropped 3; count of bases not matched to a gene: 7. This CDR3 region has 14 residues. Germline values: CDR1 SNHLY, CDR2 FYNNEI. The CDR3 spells CASRETSAKETQYF. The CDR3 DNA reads TGTGCCAGCAGAGAAACTAGCGCCAAAGAGACCCAGTACTTC. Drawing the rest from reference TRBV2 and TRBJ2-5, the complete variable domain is EPEVTQTPSHQVTQMGQEVILRCVPISNHLYFYWYRQILGQKVEFLVSFYNNEISEKSEIFDDQFSVERPDGSNFTLKIRSTKLEDSAMYFCASRETSAKETQYFGPGTRLLVL.